This T cell receptor beta chain was recovered during a study of regulatory T cells in long-lasting Graves disease. Study-wide background: Persistent cases were those of Graves' disease that involved over 5 years of antithyroid drugs with positive TSH receptor antibodies. The study, taken as a whole, reports: Peripheral blood was the sole material, not thyroid tissue. Favored usage of TRBV28, TRBJ1-2 and TRBJ2-5 was recorded in persistent disease.

CDR3 length: 14 residues. Germline assignment: CDR1 DFQATT and CDR2 SNEGSKA (reference sequence). V lost 0 bases to trimming and J lost 8 bases, with 13 bases between them. Construction of the TCR beta libraries employed iRepertoire HTBI primers in conjunction with Arm-PCR of CDR3 regions. As processed by the authors: Throughout the samples, researchers identified some 57 TRBV and 13 to 15 TRBJ segments. A single record per CDR3 protein comes from TCRdb applying MiXCR to the multiplex PCR reads. The V and J calls come from TCRdb's annotation, not from the publication. The profile shows 700,000 or so distinct CDR3 sequences, approximately 29% of them singletons. This clonotype has more than one count but fewer than ten. The antigen remains unidentified. Time point indicated: persistent/refractory GD, antithyroid drugs over 5 years with positive TRAb. The TCR library was made from RNA that had been extracted from PBMCs in TRIzol.

The chain links TRBV20-1 to TRBJ1-4; perhaps TRBD1 as D (6 bases). The sequence came from a female donor with Graves disease. This specimen consisted of peripheral blood mononuclear cells (PBMCs), obtained when the disease was refractory, from a patient treated with antithyroid drugs. Written as DNA, the CDR3 is TGCAGTGCTAGAGATTCGACAGGAACCGAAAAACTGTTTTTT. Translated: CSARDSTGTEKLFF.